The clone carrying this TCR beta chain has just a few counts. The sample is drawn from a study of memory CD4+ T cells and cytomegalovirus serostatus. Authors' analysis steps: Out-of-frame sequences were removed, leaving 2 million or so distinct TCRbeta sequences. Sequencing was performed with immunoSEQ multiplex PCR; in TCRdb, only in-frame clones are kept and a portion is missing. V, J and clone size are taken as reported in that table, and D and trimming were inferred from the DNA itself. The sample has tens of thousands of clones; approximately 82% are singletons. V was cut by 7 bases and J by 0 bases, with 10 bases left in between. The CDR3 consists of 15 residues. In germline, CDR1 is SNHLY, CDR2 FYNNEI. Single viable CD3+CD4+CD8-CD45RO+ cells were sorted as the memory CD4+ T cells.

The specimen sequenced was memory CD4+ T cells from blood. The sequence derives from an adult in good health and CMV-seronegative. Some clones in this sample may be carry-over from other donors' samples. V usage is TRBV2 and J usage is TRBJ1-6; D unclear. The CDR3 region is CASTHESSYNSPLHF. For the CDR3, the DNA is TGTGCCAGCACCCACGAAAGCTCCTATAATTCACCCCTCCACTTT.